This TCR beta chain was found in a study of T cell responses to AZD1222 COVID-19 vaccine. Findings of the study overall: Baseline serology detected seropositivity in only six or seven AZD1222 recipients. Repertoire sampling was restricted to post-peak T cell response timepoints.

V dropped 4 bases and J dropped 0 bases, with 10 bases sitting between them. Germline V CDR1 and CDR2: SGHRS, YFSETQ. The CDR3 sequence is 14 residues long. Worth noting for this clone: The antigen remains undetermined.

The protocol was immunoSEQ multiplex PCR, while the TCRdb copy is restricted to in-frame clones and leaves out a portion. The sample lists approximately 120,000 clones; less than 95% were seen once. The sequence was collected from an adult in good health. Sample: peripheral blood, taken on day 0 of AZD1222 vaccination. The chain joins TRBV5-1 to TRBJ1-1; D is unresolved. This CDR3 is CASSPTGMNTEAFF. The CDR3 DNA reads TGCGCCAGCAGCCCCACGGGGATGAACACTGAAGCTTTCTTT.